Here is one TCR beta chain with its context. Up to 2 weeks before entering the study, exposed participants had met a COVID-19 case. Per the study methods: Estimated nucleated cell counts came from reference gene primer amplification. This table comes from immunoSEQ multiplex PCR, and its TCRdb copy is limited to in-frame clones, with some not included. V, J and clone size reflect that table, while D and trimming were determined from the DNA. The sample lists more than 300,000 clones, approximately 91% occurring once. The data are from a study of blood T cell repertoires in COVID-19. This TCR came from a woman in her 40s who had been exposed to COVID-19. Sequenced: PBMCs or T cells enriched from blood (not recorded which).

DNA of the CDR3: TGTGCCTGGAGTCTGGACAGGATAAGGAATCAGCCCCAGCATTTT. Amino acid sequence: CAWSLDRIRNQPQHF. The chain uses TRBV30 and TRBJ1-5; the match to TRBD1 covers 7 bases. Germline CDR1 is GTSNPN and CDR2 is SVGIG (reference sequence). The CDR3 is made up of 15 amino acids. Germline trimming cut 2 bases from V and 4 bases from J; bases unmatched to any gene: 8.